This T cell receptor (beta chain) was identified in a study of OX40 agonist ivuxolimab in advanced cancers. Turning to the study itself: Enrolled patients in dose escalation had cancers that were hepatocellular carcinoma, melanoma, renal cell or head and neck cancer.

This clone is a singleton in its sample. Its antigen is undetermined. Germline loops: CDR1 SQVTM, CDR2 ANQGSEA. V dropped 5 bases and J dropped 5 bases, with 13 bases sitting between them. This CDR3 is built from 13 residues. General study results and limits: Low normalized T-cell clonal expansion was also seen in some nonresponders.

TCRdb's copy holds only in-frame clones and misses some; the assay was immunoSEQ multiplex PCR. This table holds around 16,000 clones, approximately 84% found once. This TCR was recovered from an adult with an advanced solid tumor such as melanoma, head and neck, liver or kidney cancer. Source: CD4+ or CD8+ T cells sorted from blood, taken in a trial of the OX40 agonist ivuxolimab. The V call is TRBV29-1, the J call TRBJ2-1; D is undetermined. The CDR3 region has the DNA TGCAGCGTTTTCCATCAGGACCACAATGAGCAGTTCTTC. Amino acids: CSVFHQDHNEQFF.